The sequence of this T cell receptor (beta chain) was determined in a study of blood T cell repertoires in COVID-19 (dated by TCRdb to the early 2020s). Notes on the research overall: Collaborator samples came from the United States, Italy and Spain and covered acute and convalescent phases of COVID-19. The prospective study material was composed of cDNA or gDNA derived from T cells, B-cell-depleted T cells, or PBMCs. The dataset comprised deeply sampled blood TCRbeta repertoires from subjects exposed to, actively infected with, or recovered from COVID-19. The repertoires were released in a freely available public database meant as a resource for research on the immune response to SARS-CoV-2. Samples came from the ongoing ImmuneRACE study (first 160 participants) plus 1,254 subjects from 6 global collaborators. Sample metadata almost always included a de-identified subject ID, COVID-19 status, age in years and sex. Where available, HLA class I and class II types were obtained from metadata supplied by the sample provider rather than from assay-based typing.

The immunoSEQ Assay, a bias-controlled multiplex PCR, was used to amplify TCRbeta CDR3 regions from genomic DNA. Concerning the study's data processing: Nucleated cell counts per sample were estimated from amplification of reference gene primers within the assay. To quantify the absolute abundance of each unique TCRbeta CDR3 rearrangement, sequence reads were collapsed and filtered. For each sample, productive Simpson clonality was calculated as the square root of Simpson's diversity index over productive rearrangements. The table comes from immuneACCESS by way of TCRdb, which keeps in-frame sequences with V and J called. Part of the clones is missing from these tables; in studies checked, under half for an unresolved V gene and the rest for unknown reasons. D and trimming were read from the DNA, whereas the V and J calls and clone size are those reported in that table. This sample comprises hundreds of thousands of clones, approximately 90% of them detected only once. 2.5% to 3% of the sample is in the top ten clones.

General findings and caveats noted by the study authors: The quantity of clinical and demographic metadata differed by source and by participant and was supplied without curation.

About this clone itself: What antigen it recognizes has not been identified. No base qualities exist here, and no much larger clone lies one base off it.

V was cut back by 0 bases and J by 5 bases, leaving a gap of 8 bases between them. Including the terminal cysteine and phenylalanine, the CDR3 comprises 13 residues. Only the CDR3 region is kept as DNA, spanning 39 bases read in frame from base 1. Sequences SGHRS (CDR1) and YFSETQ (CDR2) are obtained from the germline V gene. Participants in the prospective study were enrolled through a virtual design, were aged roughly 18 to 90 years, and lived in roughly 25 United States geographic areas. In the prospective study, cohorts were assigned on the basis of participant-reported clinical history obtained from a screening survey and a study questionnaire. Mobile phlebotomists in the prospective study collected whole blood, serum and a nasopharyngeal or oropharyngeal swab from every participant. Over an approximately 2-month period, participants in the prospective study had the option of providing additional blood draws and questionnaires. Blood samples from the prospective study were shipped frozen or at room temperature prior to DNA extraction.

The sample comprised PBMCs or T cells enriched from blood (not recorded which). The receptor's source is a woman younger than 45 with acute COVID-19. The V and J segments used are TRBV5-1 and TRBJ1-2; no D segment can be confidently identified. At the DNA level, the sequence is TGCGCCAGCAGCTTGGCCGACATGTATGGCTACACCTTC. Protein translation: CASSLADMYGYTF.